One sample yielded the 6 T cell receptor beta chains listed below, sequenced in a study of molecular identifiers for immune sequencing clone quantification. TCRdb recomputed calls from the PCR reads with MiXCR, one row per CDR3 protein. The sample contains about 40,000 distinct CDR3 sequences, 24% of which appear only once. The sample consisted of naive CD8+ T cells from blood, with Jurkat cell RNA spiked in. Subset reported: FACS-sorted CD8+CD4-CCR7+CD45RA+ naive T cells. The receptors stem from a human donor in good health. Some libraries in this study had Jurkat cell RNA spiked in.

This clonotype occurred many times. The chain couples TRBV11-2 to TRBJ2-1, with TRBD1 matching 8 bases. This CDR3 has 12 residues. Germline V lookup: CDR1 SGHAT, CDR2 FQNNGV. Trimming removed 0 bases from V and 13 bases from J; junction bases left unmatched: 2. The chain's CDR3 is CASSLEGTGQFF. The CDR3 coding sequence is TGTGCCAGCAGCTTAGAAGGGACAGGTCAGTTCTTC.

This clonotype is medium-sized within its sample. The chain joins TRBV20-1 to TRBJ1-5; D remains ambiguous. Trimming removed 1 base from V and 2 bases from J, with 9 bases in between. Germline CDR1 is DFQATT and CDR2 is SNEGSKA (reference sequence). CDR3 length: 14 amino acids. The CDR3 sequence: CSARGTWGNQPQHF. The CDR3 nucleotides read TGCAGTGCTAGAGGGACCTGGGGCAATCAGCCCCAGCATTTT.

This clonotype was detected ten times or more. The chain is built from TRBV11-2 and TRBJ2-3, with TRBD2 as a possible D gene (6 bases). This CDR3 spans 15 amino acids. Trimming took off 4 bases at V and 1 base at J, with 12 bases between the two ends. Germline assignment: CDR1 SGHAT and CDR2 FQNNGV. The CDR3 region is CASSSPGTRTDTQYF. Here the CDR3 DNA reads TGTGCCAGCAGCTCTCCCGGGACTCGCACAGATACGCAGTATTTT.

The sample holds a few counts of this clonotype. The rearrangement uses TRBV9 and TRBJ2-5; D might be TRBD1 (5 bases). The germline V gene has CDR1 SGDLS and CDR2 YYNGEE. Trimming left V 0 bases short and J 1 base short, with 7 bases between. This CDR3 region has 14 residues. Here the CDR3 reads CASSVADSQETQYF. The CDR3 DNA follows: TGTGCCAGCAGCGTAGCTGACAGCCAAGAGACCCAGTACTTC.

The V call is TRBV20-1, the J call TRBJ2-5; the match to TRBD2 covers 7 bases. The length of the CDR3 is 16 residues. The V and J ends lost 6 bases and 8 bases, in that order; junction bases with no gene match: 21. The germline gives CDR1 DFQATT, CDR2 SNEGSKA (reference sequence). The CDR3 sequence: CSANPGLTVYKKTQYF. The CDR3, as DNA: TGCAGTGCAAACCCGGGACTAACGGTTTATAAAAAAACCCAGTACTTC.

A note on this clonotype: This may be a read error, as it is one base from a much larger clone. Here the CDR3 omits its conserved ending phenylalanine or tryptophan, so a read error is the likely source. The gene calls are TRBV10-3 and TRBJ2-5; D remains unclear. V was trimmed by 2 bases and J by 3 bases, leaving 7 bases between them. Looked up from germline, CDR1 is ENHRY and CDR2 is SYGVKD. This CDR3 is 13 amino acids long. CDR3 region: CAISEPEKETQYL. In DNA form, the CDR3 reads TGTGCCATCAGTGAGCCCGAAAAAGAGACCCAGTACCTC.